The 10 T cell receptor beta chains reported below all come from one sample, sequenced in a study of blood T cells in healthy people across ages. Alongside a J-beta primer mix, a sample-barcoded 5' primer served in a second PCR lasting about 7 to 12 cycles. TCRdb processed the 5' RACE reads anew with MiXCR; each CDR3 protein has one entry. The top ten clones hold about 42% of a sample with about 750,000 distinct CDR3 sequences, about 55% of them seen once. The specimen sequenced was blood. The receptors stem from an elderly man in good health.

The chain couples TRBV4-1 to TRBJ2-2; TRBD1 matches at 10 bases. The CDR3 has 16 residues. Per germline, CDR1 MGHRA and CDR2 YSYEKL. J lost 4 bases, V lost 3 bases, and 5 bases had no gene match. This CDR3 is CASSHRDRGLTGELFF. DNA of the CDR3: TGCGCCAGCAGCCACCGGGACAGGGGACTCACCGGGGAGCTGTTTTTT.

CDR3 sequence reads: CASSTYHGGEAFF. The CDR3 DNA is TGTGCCAGCAGCACATACCACGGGGGTGAAGCTTTCTTT. The chain uses TRBV7-3 and TRBJ1-1; a weak D match, TRBD1 (5 bases). Germline V lookup: CDR1 SGHTA, CDR2 FQGTGA. CDR3 length equals 13 residues. V lost 5 bases and J lost 7, with 14 bases in between.

The J gene is TRBJ2-5, the V gene TRBV28, with D perhaps matching TRBD2 (6 bases). CDR3 size: 14 residues. Germline lookup yields CDR1 MDHEN and CDR2 SYDVKM. Trimming shortened V by 5 bases and J by 6 bases, and 16 bases separated the two germline ends. Here the CDR3 DNA reads TGTGCCAGCAGTCAAACAGGAGGGAGAAAGACCCAGTACTTC. Protein product: CASSQTGGRKTQYF.

The rearrangement uses TRBV7-3 and TRBJ2-1, with 9 nucleotides matching TRBD2. The J call is uncertain, as TRBJ2-7 better fits the DNA end. The length of the CDR3 is 15 residues. The germline V gene encodes CDR1 SGHTA and CDR2 FQGTGA. CDR3 loop: CASSLKGTSLNEQYF. CDR3 DNA sequence: TGTGCCAGCAGCTTAAAGGGGACTAGCCTCAATGAGCAGTACTTC.

This clonotype came up a few times. The J gene is TRBJ1-4, the V gene TRBV7-9; 8 bases line up with TRBD1. Germline V gene sequence: CDR1 SEHNR, CDR2 FQNEAQ (reference sequence). The CDR3 is 14 amino acids. J gave up 8 bases and V 5 bases, and 7 bases lay outside the gene matches. The CDR3 nucleotides read TGTGCCAGCAGCCAGGACAGGGAAGACGAAAAACTGTTTTTT. Its translation: CASSQDREDEKLFF. Together with reference TRBV7-9 and TRBJ1-4, the CDR3 gives the full variable domain: DTGVSQNPRHKITKRGQNVTFRCDPISEHNRLYWYRQTLGQGPEFLTYFQNEAQLEKSRLLSDRFSAERPKGSFSTLEIQRTEQGDSAMYLCASSQDREDEKLFFGSGTQLSVL.

This clonotype was found a few times. This chain uses TRBV4-2 with TRBJ2-1, with unresolved D. From germline, CDR1 is LGHNA and CDR2 YNFKEQ. The CDR3 runs 14 residues. The germline V and J ends were trimmed by 2 bases and 4 bases, with 9 bases remaining between them. The CDR3 coding sequence is TGTGCCAGCAGCCAAAGCAGTAGTTACAATGAGCAGTTCTTC. It specifies CASSQSSSYNEQFF.

In this sample, this clonotype turned up a few times. The V call is TRBV12-3 or TRBV12-4, the J call TRBJ2-7; 8 bases map to TRBD1. Trimming at V came to 4 bases and at J to 0 bases, leaving 17 bases not matched to a gene. This CDR3 is 19 amino acids long. CDR3 protein: CASSSGQGRSHRPSYEQYF. CDR3 nucleotides: TGTGCCAGCAGTTCAGGACAGGGTAGATCCCATCGGCCCTCCTACGAGCAGTACTTC.

The genes are TRBV5-1 and TRBJ2-4; 9 bases are a match to TRBD1. TRBJ2-7 explains the end of the DNA better; the J call may be wrong. The CDR3 loop spans 15 amino acids. From germline, CDR1 is SGHRS and CDR2 YFSETQ. As DNA, the CDR3 is TGCGCCAGCAGCCCAACCTCCGGGACAGGGTACGAGCAGTACTTC. Translated: CASSPTSGTGYEQYF.

This clonotype was detected a few times. J is TRBJ2-1 and V is TRBV7-9, with 7 bases lining up with TRBD2. Germline CDR1 reads SEHNR; CDR2 reads FQNEAQ (reference sequence). There are 16 residues in the CDR3. J gave up 0 bases and V 5 bases, and 7 bases lay outside the gene matches. The CDR3 is CASSLPRGSSYNEQFF. DNA for the CDR3: TGTGCCAGCAGCCTGCCTCGCGGGAGCTCCTACAATGAGCAGTTCTTC.

The rearrangement links TRBV7-9 to TRBJ2-2; D possibly matches TRBD1 or TRBD2 (5 bases each). Per the germline V gene, CDR1 is SEHNR and CDR2 is FQNEAQ (reference sequence). This CDR3 region has 16 residues. V lost 4 bases to trimming and J lost 6 bases, with 18 bases between them. CDR3 sequence reads: CASSSSVGRFSGELFF. The CDR3 bases are TGTGCCAGCAGCTCATCTGTGGGACGTTTCTCCGGGGAGCTGTTTTTT.